These 8 T cell receptor beta chains were all obtained from the same sample, sequenced in a study of shared clonotypes between healthy human individuals. Clones were sequenced by immunoSEQ multiplex PCR, and TCRdb holds only the in-frame ones, with some missing. Of fewer than 1.6 million clones in the sample, approximately 98.5% were seen once. Sample: naive CD4+ T cells sorted from blood. Described subset: CD45RA+ positively selected. The receptors derive from a man aged 25-45 years in good health.

J is TRBJ1-2 and V is TRBV4-1; no reliable D call. The CDR3 is 16 amino acids. Trimming left V 0 bases short and J 0 bases short, with 11 bases between. The germline V gene encodes CDR1 MGHRA and CDR2 YSYEKL. CDR3 sequence (DNA): TGCGCCAGCAGCCAAGAAGGGCCTGGCACTAACTATGGCTACACCTTC. This codes for CASSQEGPGTNYGYTF.

The chain carries TRBV10-3 and TRBJ2-5, with 9 bases matching TRBD1. The CDR3 runs 17 residues. Germline CDR1 and CDR2: ENHRY and SYGVKD. V lost 0 bases and J lost 2; bases outside the gene matches: 7. CDR3 in amino acids: CAISESWTGEAQETQYF. The DNA of the CDR3 is TGTGCCATCAGTGAGTCTTGGACAGGGGAGGCGCAAGAGACCCAGTACTTC.

Concerning this clone itself: The same CDR3 can be traced to other DNA sequences in this sample. The chain is built from TRBV28 and TRBJ1-5, with 8 bases lining up with TRBD1. Trimming at V came to 2 bases and at J to 4 bases, leaving 4 bases not matched to a gene. CDR3 length equals 15 residues. The germline CDR1 and CDR2 sequences are MDHEN and SYDVKM. CDR3 nucleotide sequence: TGTGCCAGCAGTTTACCCGGACAGGGTAATCAGCCCCAGCATTTT. As protein: CASSLPGQGNQPQHF.

This sequence joins TRBV2 and TRBJ2-3; 11 bases agree with TRBD2. Germline V gene sequence: CDR1 SNHLY, CDR2 FYNNEI. Trimming took 7 bases from V and 2 from J; bases not matched to a gene: 5. The CDR3 is made up of 15 amino acids. CDR3 nucleotides: TGTGCCAGCATGGGGACTAGCGGCTCCACAGATACGCAGTATTTT. Translated, it gives CASMGTSGSTDTQYF.

The chain employs TRBV6-6 and TRBJ2-1, with D unclear. V lost 0 bases and J lost 0, with 9 bases in between. CDR3 length: 16 residues. In germline, CDR1 is MNHNY, CDR2 SVGAGI (reference sequence). The CDR3 coding sequence is TGTGCCAGCAGTTACTCGTCATTGAGCTCCTACAATGAGCAGTTCTTC. Translated, it gives CASSYSSLSSYNEQFF.

V and J are TRBV6-6 and TRBJ1-4; 8 bases agree with TRBD1. The junction had 4 bases not matched to a gene; V was cut back by 5 bases and J by 2 bases. From germline, CDR1 is MNHNY and CDR2 SVGAGI (reference sequence). This CDR3 is built from 15 residues. The CDR3 here is CASSKDRATNEKLFF. The CDR3 DNA follows: TGTGCCAGCAGTAAGGACAGGGCGACTAATGAAAAACTGTTTTTT.

The genes are TRBV15 and TRBJ1-3; the D gene is possibly TRBD1 (6 bases). Trimming left V 2 bases short and J 2 bases short, with 10 bases between. Germline loops: CDR1 LNHNV, CDR2 YYDKDF (reference sequence). The CDR3 contains 15 residues. The CDR3 nucleotides read TGTGCCACCAGCAGATCCCACAGGGCTGGAAACACCATATATTTT. Translated, it gives CATSRSHRAGNTIYF.

The chain employs TRBV27 and TRBJ2-1; 9 bases are a match to TRBD1. V lost 5 bases to trimming and J lost 4 bases; unmatched junction nucleotides: 6. Germline V gives CDR1 MNHEY, CDR2 SMNVEV (reference sequence). The CDR3 consists of 15 residues. The chain's CDR3 is CASSRPGQGYNEQFF. The CDR3 region has the DNA TGTGCCAGCAGTCGACCGGGACAGGGATACAATGAGCAGTTCTTC.